This T cell receptor (beta chain) was captured in a study of blood T cell repertoires in COVID-19. Study-level information: Material from acute and convalescent COVID-19 was sourced from the United States, Italy and Spain.

In the authors' workflow: Estimation of nucleated cell counts was performed using reference gene primer amplification. TCRdb's table, derived via immunoSEQ multiplex PCR, lists solely in-frame clones and lacks some. V and J calls and clone size follow that table, whereas D and trimming were derived from the DNA. This table holds around 310,000 clones, 90% found once. This CDR3 is 12 amino acids long. CDR1 SGHRS and CDR2 YFSETQ come from the germline V gene. Trimming stripped 3 bases from V and 7 bases from J, with 8 bases between. The sequence was collected from a woman between 35 and 50 years old with COVID-19, enrolled during active disease. Input material: peripheral blood. This sequence joins TRBV5-1 and TRBJ2-1, with D possibly matching TRBD1 (5 bases). CDR3 sequence: CASSSQGNEQFF. The CDR3 coding sequence is TGCGCCAGCAGCTCTCAGGGAAATGAGCAGTTCTTC.